This TCR beta chain was captured in a study of radiotherapy plus CTLA-4 blockade in lung cancer. CDR3 length: 14 residues. Germline loops: CDR1 MNHEY, CDR2 SMNVEV (reference sequence). V lost 10 bases to trimming and J lost 0 bases; unmatched junction nucleotides: 4. Measured with immunoSEQ multiplex PCR; TCRdb has only the in-frame clones, and not every one. The sample consists of tens of thousands of clones, 85% to 90% of them appearing once. Focal radiation plus CTLA-4 blockade with ipilimumab was administered to patients who had chemo-refractory metastatic non-small-cell lung cancer. The source of this sequence is a human donor with non-small cell lung cancer who had stable disease on radiotherapy plus ipilimumab. The chain has TRBV27 and TRBJ2-2, with 8 bases fitting TRBD1. Sequencing used peripheral blood, obtained from a patient treated with radiotherapy plus ipilimumab. Here the CDR3 reads CATRQGTNTGELFF. Here the CDR3 DNA reads TGTGCCACTCGACAGGGGACGAACACCGGGGAGCTGTTTTTT.